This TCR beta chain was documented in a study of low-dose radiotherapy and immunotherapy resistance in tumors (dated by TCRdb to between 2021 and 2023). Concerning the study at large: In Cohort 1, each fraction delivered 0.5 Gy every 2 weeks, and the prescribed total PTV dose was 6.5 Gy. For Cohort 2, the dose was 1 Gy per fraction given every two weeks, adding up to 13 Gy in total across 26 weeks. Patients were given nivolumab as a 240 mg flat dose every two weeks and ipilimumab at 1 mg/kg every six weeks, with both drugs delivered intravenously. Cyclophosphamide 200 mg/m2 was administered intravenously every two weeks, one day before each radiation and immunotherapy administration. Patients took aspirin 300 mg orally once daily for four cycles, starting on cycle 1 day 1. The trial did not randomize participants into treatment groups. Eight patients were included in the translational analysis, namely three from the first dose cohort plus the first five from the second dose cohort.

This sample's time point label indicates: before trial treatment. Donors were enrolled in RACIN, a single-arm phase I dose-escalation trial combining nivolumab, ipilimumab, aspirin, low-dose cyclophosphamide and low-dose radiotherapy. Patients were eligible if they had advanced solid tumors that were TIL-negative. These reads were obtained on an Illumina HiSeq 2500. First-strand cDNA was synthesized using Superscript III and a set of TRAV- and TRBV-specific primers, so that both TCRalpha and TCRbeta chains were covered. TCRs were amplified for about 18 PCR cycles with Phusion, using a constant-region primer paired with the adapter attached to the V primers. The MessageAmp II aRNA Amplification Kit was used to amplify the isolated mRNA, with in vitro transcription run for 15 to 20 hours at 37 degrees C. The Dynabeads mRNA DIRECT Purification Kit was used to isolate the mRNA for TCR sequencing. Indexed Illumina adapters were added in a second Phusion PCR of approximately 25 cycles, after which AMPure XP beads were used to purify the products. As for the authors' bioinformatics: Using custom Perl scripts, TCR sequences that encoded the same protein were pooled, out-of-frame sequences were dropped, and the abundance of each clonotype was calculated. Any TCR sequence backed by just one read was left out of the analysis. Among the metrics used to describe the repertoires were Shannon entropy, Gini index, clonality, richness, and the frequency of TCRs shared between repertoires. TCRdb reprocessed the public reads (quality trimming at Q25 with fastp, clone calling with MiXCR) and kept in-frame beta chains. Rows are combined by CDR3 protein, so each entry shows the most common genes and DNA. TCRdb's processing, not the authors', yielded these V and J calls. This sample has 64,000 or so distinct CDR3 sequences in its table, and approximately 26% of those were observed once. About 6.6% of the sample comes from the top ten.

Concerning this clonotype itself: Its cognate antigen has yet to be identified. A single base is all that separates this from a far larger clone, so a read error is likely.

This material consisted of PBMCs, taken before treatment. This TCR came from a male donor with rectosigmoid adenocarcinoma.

The CDR3: CSVTLGQGSYEQFF. The nucleotide sequence is TGCAGCGTTACTCTCGGACAGGGATCCTACGAGCAGTTCTTC. The chain couples TRBV29-1 to TRBJ2-1; 8 middle bases align to TRBD1. The CDR3, from cysteine to phenylalanine, totals 14 residues. Just CDR3 DNA is preserved here, 42 bases in frame from base 1. Trimming accounts for 5 bases at V and 10 bases at J, while the number of junction bases matched to no gene is 13. CDR1 and CDR2 are read off the germline V gene as SQVTM and ANQGSEA.